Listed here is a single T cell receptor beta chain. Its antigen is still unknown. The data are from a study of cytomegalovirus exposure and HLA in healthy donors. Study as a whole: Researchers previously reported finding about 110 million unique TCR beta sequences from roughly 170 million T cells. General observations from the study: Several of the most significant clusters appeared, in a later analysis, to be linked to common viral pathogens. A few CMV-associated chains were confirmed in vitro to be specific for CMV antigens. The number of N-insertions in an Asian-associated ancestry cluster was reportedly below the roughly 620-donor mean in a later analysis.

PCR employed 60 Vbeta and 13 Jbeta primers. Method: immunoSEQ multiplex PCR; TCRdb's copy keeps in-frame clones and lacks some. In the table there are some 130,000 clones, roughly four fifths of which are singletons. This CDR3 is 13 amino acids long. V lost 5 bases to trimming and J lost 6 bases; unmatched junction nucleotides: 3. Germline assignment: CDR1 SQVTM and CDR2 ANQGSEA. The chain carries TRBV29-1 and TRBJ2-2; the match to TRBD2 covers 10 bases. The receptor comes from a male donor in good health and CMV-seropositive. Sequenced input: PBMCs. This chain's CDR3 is CSVSLAGAGELFF. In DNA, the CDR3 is TGCAGCGTTAGCCTAGCGGGGGCCGGGGAGCTGTTTTTT.